One sample yielded the 3 T cell receptor beta chains listed below, sequenced in a study of blood T cell repertoires in COVID-19. TCRdb's table, derived via immunoSEQ multiplex PCR, lists solely in-frame clones and lacks some. Of some 400,000 clones in the sample, 70% to 85% were seen once. Sequenced: peripheral blood. The receptors were sampled from a human donor with acute or convalescent COVID-19. The donor label of this sample is uncertain.

There are a few counts of this clone. The chain has TRBV19 and TRBJ2-3, with 8 bases identical to TRBD1. From germline, CDR1 is LNHDA and CDR2 SQIVND (reference sequence). Germline trimming cut 2 bases from V and 5 bases from J; bases unmatched to any gene: 6. This CDR3 comprises 15 residues. Here the CDR3 reads CASSIIGTGRDTQYF. The CDR3 DNA reads TGTGCCAGTAGTATAATCGGGACAGGTCGAGATACGCAGTATTTT. The variable domain in full, completed from reference TRBV19 and TRBJ2-3, reads DGGITQSPKYLFRKEGQNVTLSCEQNLNHDAMYWYRQDPGQGLRLIYYSQIVNDFQKGDIAEGYSVSREKKESFPLTVTSAQKNPTAFYLCASSIIGTGRDTQYFGPGTRLTVL.

The genes are TRBV9 and TRBJ2-2, with 7 bases that match TRBD2. The CDR3 has 15 amino acids. The J segment lost 3 bases and the V segment lost 0 bases, leaving 2 bases of the junction unmatched. The germline V gene encodes CDR1 SGDLS and CDR2 YYNGEE. CDR3 coding DNA: TGTGCCAGCAGCGTAGGGAGCGGGGACACCGGGGAGCTGTTTTTT. This codes for CASSVGSGDTGELFF.

The chain recombines TRBV4-1 with TRBJ2-5, with 10 positions matching TRBD1. The germline gives CDR1 MGHRA, CDR2 YSYEKL. The CDR3 length is 16 residues. Trimming cost V 5 bases and J 1 base; bases outside gene matches: 7. CDR3 protein: CASSSRGQGVQETQYF. In DNA form, the CDR3 reads TGCGCCAGCAGCTCACGTGGACAGGGGGTCCAAGAGACCCAGTACTTC.